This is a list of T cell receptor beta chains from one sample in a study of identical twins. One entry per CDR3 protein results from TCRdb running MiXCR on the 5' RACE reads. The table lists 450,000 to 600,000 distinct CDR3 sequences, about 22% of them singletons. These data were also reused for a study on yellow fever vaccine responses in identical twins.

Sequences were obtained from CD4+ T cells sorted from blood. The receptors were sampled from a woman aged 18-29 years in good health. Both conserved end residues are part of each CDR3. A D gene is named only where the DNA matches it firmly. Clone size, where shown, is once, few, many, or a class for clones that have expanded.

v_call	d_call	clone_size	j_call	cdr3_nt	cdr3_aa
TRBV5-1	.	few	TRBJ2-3	TGCGCCAGCAGCAGCCGAGGGGCGGCTAGCACAGATACGCAGTATTTT	CASSSRGAASTDTQYF
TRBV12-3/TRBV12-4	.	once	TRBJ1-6	TGTGCCAGCAGTTTCGGGGCAGATTCACCCCTCCACTTT	CASSFGADSPLHF
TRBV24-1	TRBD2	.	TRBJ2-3	TGTGCCACCAGCCCTACCGGGACTAGGGGGAAATATACGCAGTATTTT	CATSPTGTRGKYTQYF
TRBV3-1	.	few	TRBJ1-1	TGTGCCAGCAGCTCCATTGGGGCAGCCGAAGCTTTCTTT	CASSSIGAAEAFF
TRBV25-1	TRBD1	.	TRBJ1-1	TGTGCCAGCAAGTCAGGGGGTCTCACTGAAGCTTTCTTT	CASKSGGLTEAFF
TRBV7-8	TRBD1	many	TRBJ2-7	TGTGCCAGCAGCCTAGGACAGGGGAGCTCCTACGAGCAGTACTTC	CASSLGQGSSYEQYF
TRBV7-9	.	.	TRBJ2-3	TGTGCCAGCAGCTTAGGCCTCCAAACAGATACGCAGTATTTT	CASSLGLQTDTQYF
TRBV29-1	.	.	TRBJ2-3	TGCAGCGTTGAGATGACGGATACGCAGTATTTT	CSVEMTDTQYF
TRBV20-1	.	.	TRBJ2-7	TGCAGTGCTAGGCGCCAGGCGGGCTACGAGCAGTACTTC	CSARRQAGYEQYF
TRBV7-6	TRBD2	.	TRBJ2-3	TGTGCCAGCAGCTTAACTCCCCAGGGAAAGCGGGGGGCCAGAACAGATACGCAGTATTTT	CASSLTPQGKRGARTDTQYF
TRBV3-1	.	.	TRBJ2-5	TGTGCCAGCAGCCAAGATCGGATAACCCAAGAGACCCAGTACTTC	CASSQDRITQETQYF
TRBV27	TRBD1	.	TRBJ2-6	TGTGCCAGCAGCCCGACAGGGCCCGGGGCCAACGTCCTGACTTTC	CASSPTGPGANVLTF
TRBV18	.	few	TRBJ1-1	TGTGCCAGCTCACCGGGTTCCAACACTGAAGCTTTCTTT	CASSPGSNTEAFF
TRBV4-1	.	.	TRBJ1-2	TGCGCCAGCAGCCAAGTGCAGGGCGATTATGGCTACACCTTC	CASSQVQGDYGYTF
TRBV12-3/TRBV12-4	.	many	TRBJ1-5	TGTGCCAGCAGTTCCAGGGGTGATCAGCCCCAGCATTTT	CASSSRGDQPQHF
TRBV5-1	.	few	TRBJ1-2	TGCGCCAGCAGCTTGGGAGGGTACGGCTATGGCTACACCTTC	CASSLGGYGYGYTF
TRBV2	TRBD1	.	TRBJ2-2	TGTGCCAGCAGCCAACCGGGACAGGGCCTCGCAGGGGACACCGGGGAGCTGTTTTTT	CASSQPGQGLAGDTGELFF
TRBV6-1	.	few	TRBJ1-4	TGTGCCAGCAGCGACACCGGGCCCCGGAATGAAAAACTGTTTTTT	CASSDTGPRNEKLFF
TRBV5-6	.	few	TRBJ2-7	TGTGCCAGCAGCTTGCCAGGACTAACCTACGAGCAGTACTTC	CASSLPGLTYEQYF
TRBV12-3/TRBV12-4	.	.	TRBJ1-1	TGTGCCAGCAGTTTGATCCCAATGAAAGGGGGAGCTTTCTTT	CASSLIPMKGGAFF
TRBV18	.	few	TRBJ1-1	TGTGCCAGCTCCCCCGTCGTTTGGGGGGCTGAAGCTTTCTTT	CASSPVVWGAEAFF
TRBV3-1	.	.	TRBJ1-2	TGTGCCAGCAGCCAAGAACGGGACTGGTACTATGGCTACACCTTC	CASSQERDWYYGYTF
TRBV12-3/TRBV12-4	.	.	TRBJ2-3	TGTGCCAGCACCCCCCGGCTAGCCCTACTCACAGATACGCAGTATTTT	CASTPRLALLTDTQYF
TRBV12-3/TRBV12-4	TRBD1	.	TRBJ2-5	TGTGCCAGCAGTTGGAGACAGGGACAAGAGACCCAGTACTTC	CASSWRQGQETQYF
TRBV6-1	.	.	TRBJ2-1	TGTGCCAGCAGGACAGAAGCGGGACACTCCTACAATGAGCAGTTCTTC	CASRTEAGHSYNEQFF
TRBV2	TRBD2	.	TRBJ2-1	TGTGCCAGCAGCGACAGGGGACTAGCGGGAGCCTCCTACAATGAGCAGTTCTTC	CASSDRGLAGASYNEQFF
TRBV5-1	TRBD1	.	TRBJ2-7	TGCGCCAGCAGCTTGGCCAGGGGGCTCGAGCAGTACTTC	CASSLARGLEQYF
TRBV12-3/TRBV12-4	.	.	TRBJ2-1	TGTGCCGGCATGCACCCCCCCGGACGGAAAGGGTACAATGAGCAGTTCTTC	CAGMHPPGRKGYNEQFF
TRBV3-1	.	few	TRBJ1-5	TGTGCCAGCAGCCACGGACAGCCAAATCAGCCCCAGCATTTT	CASSHGQPNQPQHF
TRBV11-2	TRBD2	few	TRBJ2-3	TGTGCCAGCAGCTTAATGACTAGCGACACAGATACGCAGTATTTT	CASSLMTSDTDTQYF
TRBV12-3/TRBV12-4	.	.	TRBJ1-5	TGTGCCAGCAGTTTAGTCGGACCTCGGGCCGATCAGCCCCAGCATTTT	CASSLVGPRADQPQHF
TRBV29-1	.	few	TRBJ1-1	TGCAGCGTGACTGAACACCTGAACACTGAAGCTTTCTTT	CSVTEHLNTEAFF
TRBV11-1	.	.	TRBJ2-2	TGTGCCAGCAGCTTTGCTAGCGCTAACACCGGGGAGCTGTTTTTT	CASSFASANTGELFF
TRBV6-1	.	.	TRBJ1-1	TGTGCCAGCAGTCCGGGACACAAGAACACTGAAGCTTTCTTT	CASSPGHKNTEAFF
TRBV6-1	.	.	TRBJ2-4	TGTGCCAGCAGAGGAGGAGGTAAAGGACTAGCCAAAAACATTCAGTACTTC	CASRGGGKGLAKNIQYF
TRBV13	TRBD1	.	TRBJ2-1	TGTGCCAGCAGCCCCGACAGGGGCGAGGGTGAGCAGTTCTTC	CASSPDRGEGEQFF
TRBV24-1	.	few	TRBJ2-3	TGTGCCACCAGTGATCCGGGGCCTAGCACAGATACGCAGTATTTT	CATSDPGPSTDTQYF
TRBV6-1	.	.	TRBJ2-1	TGTGCCAGCACAAGGGGGAGGGACAATGAGCAGTTCTTC	CASTRGRDNEQFF
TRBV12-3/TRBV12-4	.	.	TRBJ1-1	TGTGCCAGCAGCCGGGGTAGGGGCACTGAAGCTTTCTTT	CASSRGRGTEAFF
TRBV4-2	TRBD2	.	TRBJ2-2	TGTGCCAGCAGCCCGAGCCCGGGACTAGCGGGGGGGGTTCTAACCGGGGAGCTGTTTTTT	CASSPSPGLAGGVLTGELFF
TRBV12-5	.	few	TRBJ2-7	TGTGCTAGTGGTTTGCGTGAGGAATACGAGCAGTACTTC	CASGLREEYEQYF
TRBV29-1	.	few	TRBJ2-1	TGCAGCGTGGTGGGGATGGGCAATGAGCAGTTCTTC	CSVVGMGNEQFF
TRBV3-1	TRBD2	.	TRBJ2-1	TGTGCCAGCAGCCAAGGAAGGCTAGCGGGTGAGCAGTTCTTC	CASSQGRLAGEQFF
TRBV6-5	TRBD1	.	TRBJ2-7	TGTGCCAGCAGTTACCCCCTGTACCCGGGACAGGGACGGCACGAGCAGTACTTC	CASSYPLYPGQGRHEQYF
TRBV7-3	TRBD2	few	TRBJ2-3	TGTGCCAGCAGCTACCAGGGAGGGGTCGGCACAGATACGCAGTATTTT	CASSYQGGVGTDTQYF
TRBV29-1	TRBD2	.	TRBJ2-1	TGCAGCGGGTCCCCACGTCTTATTAGCGGGAGCCCATACAATGAGCAGTTCTTC	CSGSPRLISGSPYNEQFF
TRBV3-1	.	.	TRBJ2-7	TGTGCCAGCAGCCAAGTGGGTAACGAGCAGTACTTC	CASSQVGNEQYF
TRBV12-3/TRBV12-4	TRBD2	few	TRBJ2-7	TGTGCCAGCAGTTTTTCCAGCGGGAGCAACGAGCAGTACTTC	CASSFSSGSNEQYF
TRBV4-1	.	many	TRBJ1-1	TGCGCCAGCAGCCAAGTCACGAGGGGCTACGATGGCAGGGGAGCTGAAGCTTTCTTT	CASSQVTRGYDGRGAEAFF
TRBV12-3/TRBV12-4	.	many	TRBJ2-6	TGTGCCAGCAGTTTAGTTCAGGGTGCTGGGGCCAACGTCCTGACTTTC	CASSLVQGAGANVLTF
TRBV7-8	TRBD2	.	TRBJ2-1	TGTGCCAGCAGCTTCAAAAGGACTAGCGGGGTAGAGCAGTTCTTC	CASSFKRTSGVEQFF
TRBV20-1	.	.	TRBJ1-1	TGCAGTGCTAGACAGGGGTTGAACACTGAAGCTTTCTTT	CSARQGLNTEAFF
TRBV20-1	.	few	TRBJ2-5	TGCAGTGCTAGTAGCCCTGAAGAGACCCAGTACTTC	CSASSPEETQYF
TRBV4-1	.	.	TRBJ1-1	TGCGCCAGCAGCCAAGGCCAGGGTCCTGAAGCTTTCTTT	CASSQGQGPEAFF
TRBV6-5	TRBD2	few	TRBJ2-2	TGTGCCAGCAGTTCTCCTAGCGGGAGGCCTCGCGGGGAGCTGTTTTTT	CASSSPSGRPRGELFF
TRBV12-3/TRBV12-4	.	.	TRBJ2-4	TGTGCCAGCAGTTTCTCCGGGGCTAGTCAGTACTTC	CASSFSGASQYF
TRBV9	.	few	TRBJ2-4	TGTGCCAGCAGCCCTGCAGGGTCTCCCCTAGCCAAAAACATTCAGTACTTC	CASSPAGSPLAKNIQYF
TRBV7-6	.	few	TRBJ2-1	TGTGCCAGCAGCTTAGATGCTAGGTATGAGCAGTTCTTC	CASSLDARYEQFF
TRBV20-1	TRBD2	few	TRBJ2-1	TGCAGTGCCCCGGGACTAGCGGCGTGGAATGAGCAGTTCTTC	CSAPGLAAWNEQFF
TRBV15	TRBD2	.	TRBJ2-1	TGTGCCACCAGCAAAACGGGACTAGCGGGAAACAATGAGCAGTTCTTC	CATSKTGLAGNNEQFF